This T cell receptor beta chain was captured in a study of response to subunit inactivated influenza vaccine. In regard to this clonotype: Its antigen is undetermined.

Study-level results: After each seasonal influenza vaccination, few new T cells are recruited, the authors suggested.

TCRdb fed the RT-PCR reads into MiXCR, producing one record per CDR3 protein. The sample yields roughly 700,000 distinct CDR3 sequences, 15% to 19% seen once. Trimming took 8 bases from V and 4 from J, leaving 21 bases between them. This CDR3 is 15 amino acids long. Germline CDR1 is WNHNN and CDR2 is SYGVQD (reference sequence). The TCR sequence derives from a man aged 50 or older who received an inactivated influenza vaccine. The chain links TRBV10-1 to TRBJ2-7; D is perhaps TRBD1 or TRBD2 (7 bases each). The source material was PBMCs from blood, sampled 12 days after vaccination. CDR3 in amino acids: CASSSDREGLYEQYF. CDR3 in DNA: TGCGCCAGCTCCAGTGACAGGGAGGGATTATACGAGCAGTACTTC.